Reported below is one TCR beta chain. The conserved closing phenylalanine or tryptophan is absent in this CDR3, likely reflecting a read error. Per the germline V gene, CDR1 is DFQATT and CDR2 is SNEGSKA (reference sequence). With 1 base removed from V and 3 bases from J, the gap between germline ends came to 13 bases. This CDR3 has 15 amino acids. The sample is drawn from a study of prognosis after radiotherapy for stage I lung cancer. Study-wide background: Stage I non-small cell lung cancer patients were enrolled in Nanjing, China. This enrollment took place between early 2018 and early 2019. Aged about 53 to 84 years, with a median of around 74 years, the patients were roughly 14 men and roughly six women.

Assessment by CT and PET/CT found all patients node-negative, and none had prior chemotherapy, radiotherapy or other malignancies. Peripheral blood, 6 to 7.5 milliliters per draw, was collected at each of two time points. TCR beta CDR3 was amplified from genomic DNA by two-round multiplex PCR. First-round PCR, the initial amplification, used primers specific to each TRBV and TRBJ gene. TCRdb reprocessed the multiplex PCR reads via MiXCR and lists one record per CDR3 protein. The sample holds about 16,000 distinct CDR3 sequences, approximately 44% seen once. The chain employs TRBV20-1 and TRBJ2-1; tentatively, D is TRBD1 (6 bases). This receptor was obtained from a donor over 45 with non-small cell lung cancer. The sample was PBMCs, taken before or after stereotactic body radiation therapy (not recorded which). This chain's CDR3 is CSARVPGDIYNEQFL. The CDR3 DNA is TGCAGTGCTAGAGTCCCAGGGGATATCTACAATGAGCAGTTCCTC.